This entry lists 8 T cell receptor beta chains sequenced from one sample in a study of OX40 agonist ivuxolimab in advanced cancers. Some clones are missing from TCRdb's copy, which holds only in-frame ones; the method was immunoSEQ multiplex PCR. The repertoire holds around 71,000 clones, 86% seen once, with approximately 1% in the top ten. The source was CD4+ or CD8+ T cells sorted from blood, collected in a trial of the OX40 agonist ivuxolimab. Receptors were obtained from an adult with an advanced solid tumor such as melanoma, head and neck, liver or kidney cancer.

The chain employs TRBV11-2 and TRBJ1-1; 8 bases fit TRBD1. V gave up 4 bases and J gave up 4 bases; unmatched junction bases: 5. The CDR3 contains 14 residues. Germline-derived CDR1 and CDR2 are SGHAT and FQNNGV. CDR3 sequence: CASSWDRSATEAFF. The CDR3 nucleotides read TGTGCCAGCAGCTGGGACAGGTCAGCCACTGAAGCTTTCTTT.

J is TRBJ2-7 and V is TRBV18; possibly TRBD1 for D (6 bases). Trimming left V 6 bases short and J 2 bases short, with 11 bases between. Germline CDR1 reads KGHSH; CDR2 reads LQKENI. The CDR3 length is 13 residues. The CDR3, as DNA: TGTGCCAGCTCCGACGGGGACACCTACGAGCAGTACTTC. Residues: CASSDGDTYEQYF. The variable domain in full, completed from reference TRBV18 and TRBJ2-7, reads NAGVMQNPRHLVRRRGQEARLRCSPMKGHSHVYWYRQLPEEGLKFMVYLQKENIIDESGMPKERFSAEFPKEGPSILRIQQVVRGDSAAYFCASSDGDTYEQYFGPGTRLTVT.

The DNA for the CDR3 is TGTGCCAGCAGCTTCACTAGCGGGCGTGCCTTCTTC. It yields the protein CASSFTSGRAFF. The rearrangement uses TRBV7-2 and TRBJ2-1, with 9 bases fitting TRBD2. V shed 3 bases and J 16 bases; nucleotides not matched to a gene: 7. The CDR3 is 12 amino acids. CDR1 is SGHTA, CDR2 FQGNSA, per germline.

This chain joins TRBV18 and TRBJ1-2; the match to TRBD1 covers 11 bases. Germline lookup yields CDR1 KGHSH and CDR2 LQKENI. The length of the CDR3 is 13 residues. V lost 5 bases, J lost 8 bases, and 4 bases stayed unmatched. Written as DNA, the CDR3 is TGTGCCAGCTCAACCGGGACAGGGGGAGGCTACACCTTC. Translated, it gives CASSTGTGGGYTF.

CDR3: CASSFSENTEAFF. In DNA form, the CDR3 reads TGTGCCAGCAGCTTTTCTGAGAACACTGAAGCTTTCTTT. The chain recombines TRBV7-2 with TRBJ1-1, with D hard to call. Trimming removed 3 bases at V and 1 base at J, with 6 bases between. CDR1 is SGHTA and CDR2 is FQGNSA in the germline V gene. This CDR3 comprises 13 residues.

The table lists this clone with a count of one. The genes are TRBV10-3 and TRBJ2-7; D is perhaps TRBD2 (5 bases). With 3 bases removed from V and 6 bases from J, the gap between germline ends came to 12 bases. The CDR3 is 13 residues long. Germline assignment: CDR1 ENHRY and CDR2 SYGVKD. Here the CDR3 reads CAISDSSGSEQYF. Written as DNA, the CDR3 is TGTGCCATCAGTGACTCGTCGGGGAGCGAGCAGTACTTC.

The chain uses TRBV4-1 and TRBJ1-6, with a tentative D call TRBD1 (6 bases). CDR3 length: 16 amino acids. V was cut by 3 bases and J by 7 bases, with 16 bases left in between. Germline CDR1 reads MGHRA; CDR2 reads YSYEKL. CDR3 residues: CASSHQGQGGNSPLHF. The CDR3 nucleotides read TGCGCCAGCAGCCACCAGGGGCAGGGAGGGAATTCACCCCTCCACTTT.

The rearrangement joins TRBV5-4 to TRBJ2-7; D is unclear. V lost 3 bases and J lost 0, with 13 bases in between. Germline CDR1 reads SGHNT; CDR2 reads YYREEE (reference sequence). This CDR3 comprises 15 residues. The CDR3 region has the DNA TGTGCCAGCAGCTCCCTAAGACTCGGCTCCTACGAGCAGTACTTC. This translates into CASSSLRLGSYEQYF.